This T cell receptor (beta chain) was found in a study of T cell responses to AZD1222 COVID-19 vaccine. Study results and limitations: There were repertoire samples only from the period after the peak T cell response. The sample set comprised mostly white British donors with more females, and clonal diversity was possibly underestimated.

Produced via immunoSEQ multiplex PCR; TCRdb's table is partial and in-frame only. The sample holds 95,000 to 150,000 clones, 85% to 95% seen once. This clone was found once. Its antigen is still unknown. This CDR3 contains 17 residues. V was shortened by 3 bases and J by 4 bases, with 19 bases between the two germline ends. The germline V gene encodes CDR1 LNHDA and CDR2 SQIVND (reference sequence). The chain recombines TRBV19 with TRBJ1-5, with D maybe TRBD1 (6 bases). This TCR was sampled from an adult who received the AZD1222 COVID-19 vaccine. Specimen: peripheral blood, collected 28 days after the second AZD1222 dose. The CDR3 nucleotides are TGTGCCAGTAGTATCGGTCAGTCAGGGGCAGGAAATCAGCCCCAGCATTTT. Its translation is CASSIGQSGAGNQPQHF.